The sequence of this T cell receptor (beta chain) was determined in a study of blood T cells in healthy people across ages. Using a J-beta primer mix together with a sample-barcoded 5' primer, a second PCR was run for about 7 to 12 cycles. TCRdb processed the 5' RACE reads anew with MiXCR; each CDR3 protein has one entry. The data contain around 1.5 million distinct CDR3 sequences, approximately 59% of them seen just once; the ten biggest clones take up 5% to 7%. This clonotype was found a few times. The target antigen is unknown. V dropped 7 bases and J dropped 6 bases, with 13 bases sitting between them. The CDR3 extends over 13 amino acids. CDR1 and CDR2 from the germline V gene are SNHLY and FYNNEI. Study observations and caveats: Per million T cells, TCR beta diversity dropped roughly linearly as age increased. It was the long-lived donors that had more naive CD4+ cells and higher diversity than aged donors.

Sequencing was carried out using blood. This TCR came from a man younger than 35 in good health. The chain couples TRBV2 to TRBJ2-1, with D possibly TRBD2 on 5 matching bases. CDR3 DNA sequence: TGTGCCAGCAACCTAGTCGGGATCAATGAGCAGTTCTTC. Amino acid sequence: CASNLVGINEQFF.